These 29 T cell receptor beta chains share one sample of origin, sequenced in a study of blood T cell repertoires in COVID-19. Using immunoSEQ multiplex PCR, the repertoire was profiled, and TCRdb retains in-frame clones only, with some absent. The sample yields 70,000 or so clones, less than 90% seen once. The sequenced sample consisted of peripheral blood. The receptors here all came from a man in his fifties or sixties with COVID-19, enrolled during active disease.

This chain joins TRBV30 and TRBJ1-1; no reliable D call. Trimming shortened V by 0 bases and J by 0 bases, and 8 bases separated the two germline ends. The CDR3 is 14 residues long. The germline V gene encodes CDR1 GTSNPN and CDR2 SVGIG (reference sequence). The CDR3 spells CAWSVGEVNTEAFF. As DNA, the CDR3 is TGTGCCTGGAGTGTCGGGGAAGTGAACACTGAAGCTTTCTTT.

The chain employs TRBV5-6 and TRBJ1-5; 8 bases fit TRBD1. The CDR3 sequence is 13 residues long. Unmatched junction bases numbered 6, after V lost 4 bases and J lost 9 bases. Germline V gene sequence: CDR1 SGHDT, CDR2 YYEEEE. This CDR3 is CASSRDRRGPQHF. CDR3 DNA sequence: TGTGCCAGCAGCCGGGACAGGAGGGGGCCCCAGCATTTT.

The DNA for the CDR3 is TGTGCCAGCAGCCAAAGGACTAGCGGCACCCATACGCAGTATTTT. Its translation is CASSQRTSGTHTQYF. This chain connects TRBV3-1 (or the pseudogene TRBV3-2) to TRBJ2-3; 10 positions match TRBD2. Trimming cost V 2 bases and J 7 bases; bases outside gene matches: 6. Germline V gene sequence: CDR1 LGHDT, CDR2 YNNKEL (reference sequence). CDR3 size: 15 residues.

The rearrangement links TRBV19 to TRBJ2-5; possibly TRBD2 for D (6 bases). In germline, CDR1 is LNHDA, CDR2 SQIVND (reference sequence). Trimming removed 3 bases at V and 3 bases at J, with 11 bases between. CDR3 length equals 14 residues. Here the CDR3 DNA reads TGTGCCAGTAGTATCTCTAGCGCAGAAGAGACCCAGTACTTC. This encodes CASSISSAEETQYF.

The chain combines TRBV29-1 with TRBJ1-3; TRBD1 aligns across 7 bases. Per the germline V gene, CDR1 is SQVTM and CDR2 is ANQGSEA. The J segment lost 0 bases and the V segment lost 0 bases, leaving 2 bases of the junction unmatched. The CDR3 loop spans 15 amino acids. The CDR3 DNA reads as TGCAGCGTTGAAGATGGGACAGACTCTGGAAACACCATATATTTT. It codes for CSVEDGTDSGNTIYF. Together with reference TRBV29-1 and TRBJ1-3, the CDR3 gives the full variable domain: SAVISQKPSRDICQRGTSLTIQCQVDSQVTMMFWYRQQPGQSLTLIATANQGSEATYESGFVIDKFPISRPNLTFSTLTVSNMSPEDSSIYLCSVEDGTDSGNTIYFGEGSWLTVV.

The J gene is TRBJ1-3, the V gene TRBV30; TRBD1 is a possible D gene (5 bases). V was clipped by 3 bases and J by 0 bases, with 21 bases between them. Germline V lookup: CDR1 GTSNPN, CDR2 SVGIG (reference sequence). The CDR3 is 18 residues long. CDR3 nucleotides: TGTGCCTGGAGGCCTTGGGCGCCAGGGCGCCTCTCTGGAAACACCATATATTTT. This codes for CAWRPWAPGRLSGNTIYF.

The chain employs TRBV29-1 and TRBJ2-2; tentatively, D is TRBD1 (6 bases). The CDR3 is 11 amino acids. The germline gives CDR1 SQVTM, CDR2 ANQGSEA. The CDR3: CSTGSGGELFF. The CDR3 coding sequence is TGCAGTACAGGGTCGGGCGGGGAGCTGTTTTTT.

The chain is built from TRBV28 and TRBJ2-7; D is undetermined. Trimming pared 6 bases from V and 5 bases from J, leaving 14 bases between. There are 13 residues in the CDR3. CDR1 and CDR2 from the germline V gene are MDHEN and SYDVKM. The CDR3 protein is CASRNTQVNEQYF. CDR3 nucleotides: TGTGCCAGCAGAAACACCCAGGTCAACGAGCAGTACTTC.

V gene TRBV5-1 combines with J gene TRBJ2-7; a possible D gene is TRBD1 (5 bases). Germline CDR1 and CDR2: SGHRS and YFSETQ. Trimming shortened V by 1 base and J by 4 bases, and 9 bases separated the two germline ends. The CDR3 consists of 13 residues. The CDR3 region is CASSLSQGYEQYF. The CDR3 nucleotides are TGCGCCAGCAGCTTGTCGCAGGGTTACGAGCAGTACTTC.

This chain connects TRBV6-1 to TRBJ2-2, with 12 bases that match TRBD2. V trimming: 4 bases; J trimming: 6 bases; junction bases outside the gene matches: 6. The CDR3 covers 16 residues. Germline lookup yields CDR1 MNHNS and CDR2 SASEGT. The CDR3 spells CASSGLAGVSAGELFF. The DNA for the CDR3 is TGTGCCAGCAGTGGACTAGCGGGAGTGAGCGCCGGGGAGCTGTTTTTT.

The genes are TRBV7-8 and TRBJ2-4; 9 nucleotides align to TRBD1. The CDR3 covers 14 residues. The junction had 3 bases not matched to a gene; V was cut back by 6 bases and J by 3 bases. CDR1 SGHVS and CDR2 FQNEAQ come from the germline V gene. Written as DNA, the CDR3 is TGTGCCAGCAGTACAGGGGGCGGCAAAAACATTCAGTACTTC. This translates into CASSTGGGKNIQYF.

This chain joins TRBV2 and TRBJ1-2; D is unclear. Trimming took off 6 bases at V and 2 bases at J, with 13 bases between the two ends. Germline V gene sequence: CDR1 SNHLY, CDR2 FYNNEI. The CDR3 is 14 residues long. The CDR3 protein is CASRGTAENYGYTF. CDR3 sequence (DNA): TGTGCCAGCAGAGGTACAGCGGAGAACTATGGCTACACCTTC.

V and J are TRBV3-1 (or the pseudogene TRBV3-2) and TRBJ2-3, with 8 bases lining up with TRBD1. The CDR3 has 17 residues. V shed 2 bases and J 5 bases; nucleotides not matched to a gene: 12. From germline, CDR1 is LGHDT and CDR2 YNNKEL (reference sequence). The CDR3 coding sequence is TGTGCCAGCAGCCAAAGGTCGGGCAGGGGGCATGAAGATACGCAGTATTTT. Protein sequence: CASSQRSGRGHEDTQYF.

The rearrangement joins TRBV5-1 to TRBJ2-1, with TRBD2 matching over 10 bases. CDR1 and CDR2 from the germline V gene are SGHRS and YFSETQ. V shed 4 bases and J 13 bases; nucleotides not matched to a gene: 29. The CDR3 has 20 residues. The CDR3 region is CASSPLGSGWSGRAISIQFF. In DNA form, the CDR3 reads TGCGCCAGCAGCCCCCTGGGGTCAGGGTGGAGCGGGAGGGCCATCTCTATCCAGTTCTTC.

This sequence joins TRBV4-3 and TRBJ2-2; maybe TRBD1 (6 bases). V lost 0 bases and J lost 0, with 14 bases in between. CDR1 is LGHNA and CDR2 is YSLEER in the germline V gene. The CDR3 sequence is 18 residues long. CDR3 bases: TGCGCCAGCAGCCAAGATAGGTCCCCAGGGGCGAACACCGGGGAGCTGTTTTTT. Protein: CASSQDRSPGANTGELFF.

This clone was observed a single time. The rearrangement joins TRBV6-4 to TRBJ2-2, with D possibly TRBD1 on 6 matching bases. This CDR3 is built from 15 residues. The V gene's germline CDR1 is MRHNA and CDR2 SNTAGT. Trimming took off 10 bases at V and 1 base at J, with 16 bases between the two ends. CDR3 sequence: CATPRVRGNTGELFF. For the CDR3, the DNA is TGTGCCACCCCGCGGGTCAGGGGGAACACCGGGGAGCTGTTTTTT.

This chain connects TRBV7-9 to TRBJ2-7; a weak D match, TRBD1 (6 bases). V dropped 6 bases and J dropped 2 bases, with 14 bases sitting between them. CDR3 length: 14 amino acids. The germline V gene encodes CDR1 SEHNR and CDR2 FQNEAQ (reference sequence). CDR3 in amino acids: CASSVQGQPYEQYF. The CDR3, as DNA: TGTGCCAGCAGTGTTCAGGGACAACCCTACGAGCAGTACTTC. Based on the CDR3 plus reference TRBV7-9 and TRBJ2-7, the full variable domain is DTGVSQNPRHKITKRGQNVTFRCDPISEHNRLYWYRQTLGQGPEFLTYFQNEAQLEKSRLLSDRFSAERPKGSFSTLEIQRTEQGDSAMYLCASSVQGQPYEQYFGPGTRLTVT.

The chain carries TRBV30 and TRBJ2-7, with 11 bases fitting TRBD2. The CDR3 runs to 15 residues. Germline CDR1 is GTSNPN and CDR2 is SVGIG (reference sequence). The junction had 6 bases not matched to a gene; V was cut back by 3 bases and J by 2 bases. The chain's CDR3 is CAWRRGTSGTYEQYF. In DNA, the CDR3 is TGTGCCTGGAGGCGCGGGACTAGCGGTACCTACGAGCAGTACTTC.

This clone was recorded once. The chain employs TRBV30 and TRBJ2-2; D is uncertain. Per germline, CDR1 GTSNPN and CDR2 SVGIG (reference sequence). This CDR3 spans 16 amino acids. V was shortened by 0 bases and J by 0 bases, with 11 bases between the two germline ends. The CDR3 sequence: CAWSVLGTANTGELFF. The CDR3 region has the DNA TGTGCCTGGAGTGTACTTGGTACCGCGAACACCGGGGAGCTGTTTTTT.

This chain connects TRBV30 to TRBJ1-3; no clear D gene. Trimming left V 2 bases short and J 0 bases short, with 8 bases between. The CDR3 length is 14 residues. Germline assignment: CDR1 GTSNPN and CDR2 SVGIG (reference sequence). Written as DNA, the CDR3 is TGTGCCTGGAGTAGGAGAAACTCTGGAAACACCATATATTTT. Translation: CAWSRRNSGNTIYF.

The V call is TRBV11-2, the J call TRBJ2-7, with D perhaps TRBD2 (6 bases). V lost 2 bases and J 5 bases, leaving 13 bases between the germline ends. This CDR3 contains 14 residues. CDR1 and CDR2 (germline): SGHAT, FQNNGV. The CDR3: CASSLLRDGNEQYF. The DNA for the CDR3 is TGTGCCAGCAGCTTACTGCGGGACGGCAACGAGCAGTACTTC.

J is TRBJ1-6 and V is TRBV10-1; 10 positions match TRBD1. The length of the CDR3 is 21 residues. Losses at the gene ends were 8 bases for V and 7 bases for J; bases not matched to a gene: 26. CDR1 is WNHNN and CDR2 is SYGVQD in the germline V gene (reference sequence). The CDR3 here is CASVSKADRDRGPIGNSPLHF. The CDR3 DNA sequence: TGCGCCAGCGTAAGTAAGGCGGACCGGGACAGGGGCCCCATAGGGAATTCACCCCTCCACTTT.

This clone was picked up a small number of times. The chain has TRBV28 and TRBJ2-7; D perhaps matches TRBD1 (6 bases). V lost 6 bases, J lost 0 bases, and 15 bases lay in between. The germline CDR1 and CDR2 sequences are MDHEN and SYDVKM. The length of the CDR3 is 15 residues. Here the CDR3 reads CASSPTGHLSYEQYF. CDR3 bases: TGTGCCAGCAGCCCCACGGGACACCTCTCCTACGAGCAGTACTTC.

This clone was recorded a few times. The chain has TRBV5-1 and TRBJ2-5; 8 bases align to TRBD1. This CDR3 region has 13 residues. CDR1 and CDR2 from the germline V gene are SGHRS and YFSETQ. Trimming at V came to 0 bases and at J to 5 bases, leaving 0 bases not matched to a gene. The CDR3 DNA is TGCGCCAGCAGCTTGGCAGGGGGCGAGACCCAGTACTTC. Translated, it gives CASSLAGGETQYF.

The rearrangement uses TRBV5-5 and TRBJ1-2; TRBD1 aligns across 7 bases. Trimming at V came to 4 bases and at J to 4 bases, leaving 13 bases not matched to a gene. The CDR3 runs 16 residues. Germline V CDR1 and CDR2: SGHKS, YYEKEE (reference sequence). The CDR3 region is CASSPQARGTLYGYTF. CDR3 coding DNA: TGTGCCAGCAGCCCGCAGGCCAGGGGGACTCTCTATGGCTACACCTTC.

This clone was observed a few times. J is TRBJ1-1 and V is TRBV10-3, with TRBD1 as a possible D gene (6 bases). The CDR3 sequence is 14 residues long. The V end was cut by 6 bases, the J end by 3 bases, with 14 bases between. Germline assignment: CDR1 ENHRY and CDR2 SYGVKD. Here the CDR3 reads CAIRGGGGDTEAFF. The DNA for the CDR3 is TGTGCCATCAGGGGAGGGGGAGGGGACACTGAAGCTTTCTTT.

The chain joins TRBV5-4 to TRBJ2-2; 11 nucleotides align to TRBD2. CDR1 and CDR2 (germline): SGHNT, YYREEE (reference sequence). V shed 5 bases and J 4 bases; nucleotides not matched to a gene: 7. This CDR3 has 16 residues. The CDR3 DNA sequence: TGTGCCAGCAGTAGACTAGCGGGATTAAGCACCGGGGAGCTGTTTTTT. Its translation is CASSRLAGLSTGELFF.

This clone was recorded a few times. The V gene is TRBV4-3, the J gene TRBJ2-5, with 9 positions matching TRBD1. Trimming removed 1 base from V and 5 bases from J; junction bases left unmatched: 5. Germline V gives CDR1 LGHNA, CDR2 YSLEER. The CDR3 has 15 amino acids. The CDR3 is CASSQGTGVGETQYF. The CDR3, as DNA: TGCGCCAGCAGCCAAGGGACAGGGGTGGGGGAGACCCAGTACTTC.

This chain connects TRBV29-1 to TRBJ2-7; 7 positions agree with TRBD1. V lost 7 bases and J lost 1; bases outside the gene matches: 4. The germline V gene has CDR1 SQVTM and CDR2 ANQGSEA. The CDR3 runs to 12 residues. The DNA for the CDR3 is TGCAGCGCGCGACAGGGATCCTACGAGCAGTACTTC. Its translation: CSARQGSYEQYF.